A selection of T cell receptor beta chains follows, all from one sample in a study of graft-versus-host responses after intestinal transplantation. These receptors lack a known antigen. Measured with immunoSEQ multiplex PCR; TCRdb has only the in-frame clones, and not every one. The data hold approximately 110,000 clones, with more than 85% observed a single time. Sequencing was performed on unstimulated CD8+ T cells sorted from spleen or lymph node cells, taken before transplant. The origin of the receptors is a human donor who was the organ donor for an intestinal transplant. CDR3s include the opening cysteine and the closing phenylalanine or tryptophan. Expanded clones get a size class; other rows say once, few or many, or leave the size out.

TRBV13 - CASSPVSGQETQYF
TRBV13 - CASSLGTSGSPYEQYF
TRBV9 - CASSPLAVTSTDTQYF
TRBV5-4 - CASSLQGNTEAFF
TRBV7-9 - CASSLAGTGVSGELFF
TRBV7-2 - CASTTWPQGGYTF
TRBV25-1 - CASSEFDGLGITEAFF
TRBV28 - CASSLWREGPLGTQYF
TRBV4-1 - CASSQVSGTNYGYTF
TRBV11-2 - CASSLGGSHGGTEAFF
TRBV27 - CASSYDRGNEQYF
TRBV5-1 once CASSSDGIRDPHIQYF
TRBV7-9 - CASSLGGGHINEKLFF
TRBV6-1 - CASSAFGGIQETQYF
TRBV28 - CASSLAWAGGADTQYF
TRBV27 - CASSFYQGTDTQYF
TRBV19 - CASTKGGLNQPQHF
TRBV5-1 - CASSPYGGANTGELFF
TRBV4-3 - CASSHLTAMNTEAFF
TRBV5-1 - CASSNTGQGPYEQYF
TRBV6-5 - CASSYSRGATEAFF
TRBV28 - CASIETARHYGYTF
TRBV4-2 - CASSQETGGGYGYTF
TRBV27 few CASSVGGGLSYGYTF
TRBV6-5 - CASSYSSGNYGYTF
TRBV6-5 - CASSYEFARGYEKLFF
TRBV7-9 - CASSLAPATNEKLFF
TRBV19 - CASSQTGTGNEQFF
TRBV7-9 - CASSPRSSRTGELFF
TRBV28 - CASSGQHMNTEAFF
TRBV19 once CASSIAPLGVSYEQYF
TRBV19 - CASSMTPSYEQYF
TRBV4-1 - CASSPRTGRGETQYF
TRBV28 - CASSLSQGVSRIDEQFF
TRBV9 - CASSDRQTSGFHEQYF
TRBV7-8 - CASSPIVSRVHEQYF
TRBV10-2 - CASSPGTGGFEQYF
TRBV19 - CASSITLGGGTEAFF
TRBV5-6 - CASSSDVGRGAGELFF
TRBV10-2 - CASRGGTSGANEQFF
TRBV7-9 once CASSPIASGRRETQYF
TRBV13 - CASSIKTSGSQETQYF
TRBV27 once CASSGTGTTYEQYF
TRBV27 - CASSPTPTEAFF
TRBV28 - CASSLQNTEAFF
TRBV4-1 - CASSYLDTQYF